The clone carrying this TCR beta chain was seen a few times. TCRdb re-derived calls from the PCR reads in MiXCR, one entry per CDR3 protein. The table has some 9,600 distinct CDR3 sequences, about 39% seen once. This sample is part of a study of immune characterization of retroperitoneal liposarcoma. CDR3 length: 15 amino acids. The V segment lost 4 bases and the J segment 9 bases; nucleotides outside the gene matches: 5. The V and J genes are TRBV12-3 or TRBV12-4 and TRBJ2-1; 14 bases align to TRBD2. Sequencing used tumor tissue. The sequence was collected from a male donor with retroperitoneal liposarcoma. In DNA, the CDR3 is TGTGCCAGCAGTTACGGGACTAGCGGGAGTGGTGAGCAGTTCTTC. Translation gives CASSYGTSGSGEQFF.